Following are 24 T cell receptor beta chains from one sample sequenced in a study of OX40 agonist ivuxolimab in advanced cancers. Sequencing was performed with immunoSEQ multiplex PCR; in TCRdb, only in-frame clones are kept and a portion is missing. Seen here are 55,000 to 70,000 clones, around 88% observed once, and the top ten hold over 2%. The input for sequencing was CD4+ or CD8+ T cells sorted from blood, taken in a trial of the OX40 agonist ivuxolimab. All receptors derive from an adult with an advanced solid tumor such as melanoma, head and neck, liver or kidney cancer.

This clone was observed a handful of times. This chain joins TRBV5-1 and TRBJ2-7, with D hard to call. Germline CDR1 and CDR2: SGHRS and YFSETQ. This CDR3 spans 14 amino acids. The V end was cut by 0 bases, the J end by 0 bases, with 7 bases between. The CDR3 nucleotides are TGCGCCAGCAGCTTGGATGCACGCTCCTACGAGCAGTACTTC. Its translation is CASSLDARSYEQYF.

The V gene is TRBV7-9, the J gene TRBJ2-7; D might be TRBD1 (6 bases). Germline CDR1 and CDR2: SEHNR and FQNEAQ (reference sequence). Trimming pared 2 bases from V and 6 bases from J, leaving 14 bases between. This CDR3 has 14 amino acids. This CDR3 reads CASSLSGVGSEQYF. CDR3 DNA sequence: TGTGCCAGCAGCTTATCAGGGGTTGGGAGCGAGCAGTACTTC.

The V call is TRBV6-4, the J call TRBJ2-2, with unresolved D. Trimming removed 7 bases at V and 2 bases at J, with 11 bases between. CDR1 and CDR2 (germline): MRHNA, SNTAGT. The CDR3 runs to 14 residues. As DNA, the CDR3 is TGTGCCAGCACCAACGACTTAAACACCGGGGAGCTGTTTTTT. Its translation: CASTNDLNTGELFF.

The rearrangement uses TRBV7-8 and TRBJ2-7; D is perhaps TRBD1 or TRBD2 (5 bases each). V was cut by 5 bases and J by 0 bases, with 17 bases left in between. Germline values: CDR1 SGHVS, CDR2 FQNEAQ. This CDR3 contains 16 residues. For the CDR3, the DNA is TGTGCCAGCAGCCCGACCAGGGCGGGCCCCTCCTACGAGCAGTACTTC. It yields the protein CASSPTRAGPSYEQYF.

This clone was seen only once. The chain joins TRBV30 to TRBJ1-3; unclear D gene. Germline CDR1 and CDR2: GTSNPN and SVGIG (reference sequence). The V and J ends lost 0 bases and 0 bases respectively, with 6 bases between them. This CDR3 has 14 residues. For the CDR3, the DNA is TGTGCCTGGAGTGTACTTCCCTCTGGAAACACCATATATTTT. Its translation is CAWSVLPSGNTIYF.

The V and J genes are TRBV19 and TRBJ2-1; 7 positions match TRBD2. The length of the CDR3 is 14 residues. Trimming took 1 base from V and 6 from J; bases not matched to a gene: 3. Per germline, CDR1 LNHDA and CDR2 SQIVND (reference sequence). This CDR3 reads CASSIVGGINEQFF. Here the CDR3 DNA reads TGTGCCAGTAGTATAGTGGGAGGGATCAATGAGCAGTTCTTC.

Here the CDR3 DNA reads TGTGCCAGCAGTACAGGTGGGGCGGTCACAGATACGCAGTATTTT. It encodes CASSTGGAVTDTQYF. The chain joins TRBV6-7 to TRBJ2-3, with D perhaps TRBD1 (5 bases). TRBV6-7 is marked as an open reading frame, function uncertain. V was cut by 5 bases and J by 2 bases, with 14 bases left in between. The CDR3 covers 15 residues.

The count of this clone is one. The chain combines TRBV10-3 with TRBJ2-3; perhaps D is TRBD1 or TRBD2 (6 bases each). V was pared by 0 bases and J by 2 bases, with 9 bases between. The CDR3 is 15 residues long. The V gene's germline CDR1 is ENHRY and CDR2 SYGVKD. The CDR3 reads CAISESTGATDTQYF. The CDR3, as DNA: TGTGCCATCAGTGAGTCGACGGGGGCCACAGATACGCAGTATTTT.

The chain uses TRBV29-1 and TRBJ2-1; 9 bases match TRBD1. The CDR3 is made up of 13 amino acids. From germline, CDR1 is SQVTM and CDR2 ANQGSEA. V shed 3 bases, J shed 7 bases, and the junction held 4 bases outside the gene matches. In DNA, the CDR3 is TGCAGCGTTGAGACTGACAGGGGGAATGAGCAGTTCTTC. Translation gives CSVETDRGNEQFF.

The V call is TRBV5-4, the J call TRBJ2-1, with D unclear. CDR1 SGHNT and CDR2 YYREEE come from the germline V gene (reference sequence). The CDR3 contains 15 residues. With 0 bases removed from V and 5 bases from J, the gap between germline ends came to 12 bases. This CDR3 is CASSLAPTADNEQFF. CDR3 nucleotides: TGTGCCAGCAGCTTGGCCCCTACAGCCGACAATGAGCAGTTCTTC. Full variable domain (missing parts from reference TRBV5-4 and TRBJ2-1): ETGVTQSPTHLIKTRGQQVTLRCSSQSGHNTVSWYQQALGQGPQFIFQYYREEENGRGNFPPRFSGLQFPNYSSELNVNALELDDSALYLCASSLAPTADNEQFFGPGTRLTVL.

The chain links TRBV19 to TRBJ1-1; D gene unclear. V was trimmed by 5 bases and J by 1 base, leaving 20 bases between them. CDR1 is LNHDA, CDR2 SQIVND, per germline (reference sequence). CDR3 size: 17 residues. The DNA of the CDR3 is TGTGCCAGTAGTCGGGATTACAGTTCGAATTGGAACACTGAAGCTTTCTTT. Protein: CASSRDYSSNWNTEAFF.

The chain has TRBV7-2 and TRBJ2-1; D remains unclear. The CDR3 covers 14 residues. V lost 1 base and J 1 base, leaving 5 bases between the germline ends. In germline, CDR1 is SGHTA, CDR2 FQGNSA. DNA of the CDR3: TGTGCCAGCAGCTTAGAGTATTCCTACAATGAGCAGTTCTTC. Its protein is CASSLEYSYNEQFF.

The rearrangement links TRBV7-2 to TRBJ2-5; D may correspond to TRBD1 or TRBD2 (7 bases each). CDR1 SGHTA and CDR2 FQGNSA come from the germline V gene. CDR3 size: 14 residues. V gave up 2 bases and J gave up 4 bases, with 11 bases separating them. The CDR3 DNA is TGTGCCAGCAGCTTACAGGGGGGGGGAGAGACCCAGTACTTC. Its translation: CASSLQGGGETQYF.

This clone was seen once. The chain links TRBV4-2 to TRBJ1-6; a weak D match, TRBD1 (5 bases). Germline loops: CDR1 LGHNA, CDR2 YNFKEQ. The CDR3 is made up of 14 amino acids. Trimming cost V 0 bases and J 7 bases, with 7 bases left between them. The CDR3 DNA is TGTGCCAGCAGCCAAGACAGGGTAAATTCACCCCTCCACTTT. Translated, it gives CASSQDRVNSPLHF.

The V gene is TRBV9, the J gene TRBJ2-7, with D perhaps matching TRBD2 (6 bases). The CDR3 is made up of 12 amino acids. Trimming removed 1 base at V and 6 bases at J, with 8 bases between. Germline V gives CDR1 SGDLS, CDR2 YYNGEE. The CDR3 DNA reads TGTGCCAGCAGCGTATTGGGGGGCGAGCAGTACTTC. Translation: CASSVLGGEQYF.

The CDR3: CASSFSGEGTYEQFF. In DNA form, the CDR3 reads TGTGCCAGCAGCTTCTCCGGGGAGGGCACGTATGAGCAGTTCTTC. The V gene is TRBV11-1, the J gene TRBJ2-1, with 7 bases lining up with TRBD2. The V gene end was trimmed by 3 bases and the J gene end by 8 bases; junction bases not matched to a gene: 10. The CDR3 is 15 residues long. Germline-derived CDR1 and CDR2 are SGHAT and FQDESV (reference sequence).

The chain is built from TRBV6-5 and TRBJ1-3; D gene uncertain. Trimming removed 0 bases at V and 2 bases at J, with 11 bases between. The CDR3 has 16 amino acids. In germline, CDR1 is MNHEY, CDR2 SVGAGI. The CDR3 DNA reads TGTGCCAGCAGTTACTCGACCGGAGGGACTGGAAACACCATATATTTT. Protein product: CASSYSTGGTGNTIYF.

The CDR3 DNA is TGCGCCAGCAGCTTTAAGGGAGGAAATGGCTACACCTTC. It translates to CASSFKGGNGYTF. The rearrangement uses TRBV5-1 and TRBJ1-2, with D unclear. The CDR3 consists of 13 residues. Trimming pared 2 bases from V and 6 bases from J, leaving 11 bases between. CDR1 is SGHRS, CDR2 YFSETQ, per germline.

The V call is TRBV7-8, the J call TRBJ1-6, with a weak D call TRBD1 (5 bases). Trimming removed 5 bases at V and 0 bases at J, with 11 bases between. Germline V gives CDR1 SGHVS, CDR2 FQNEAQ. The length of the CDR3 is 16 residues. The CDR3 sequence is CASSLRQSSYNSPLHF. The CDR3 bases are TGTGCCAGCAGCCTTCGACAGAGCTCCTATAATTCACCCCTCCACTTT.

This clone occurred once. The rearrangement links TRBV5-1 to TRBJ1-3; 8 bases line up with TRBD1. There are 16 residues in the CDR3. Germline trimming cut 4 bases from V and 7 bases from J; bases unmatched to any gene: 13. The V gene's germline CDR1 is SGHRS and CDR2 YFSETQ. The CDR3 nucleotides are TGCGCCAGCAGCAGAACAGGGGGACCCCTTGGGAACACCATATATTTT. Translating gives CASSRTGGPLGNTIYF.

This clone has at least ten counts. The chain has TRBV27 and TRBJ1-5; tentative D call: TRBD1 (5 bases). Trimming cost V 1 base and J 6 bases, with 16 bases left between them. The CDR3 is 16 amino acids. Germline V lookup: CDR1 MNHEY, CDR2 SMNVEV (reference sequence). In DNA, the CDR3 is TGTGCCAGCAGTTTATTTGGGGGGTCGGTTCCTCAGCCCCAGCATTTT. Translated, it gives CASSLFGGSVPQPQHF.

The V call is TRBV30, the J call TRBJ2-5, with 14 bases fitting TRBD2. Per the germline V gene, CDR1 is GTSNPN and CDR2 is SVGIG (reference sequence). The J segment lost 4 bases and the V segment lost 4 bases, leaving 5 bases of the junction unmatched. This CDR3 has 15 residues. In nucleotides, the CDR3 is TGTGCCTGGACCCCCGGGACTAGCGGGGGAGAGACCCAGTACTTC. It specifies CAWTPGTSGGETQYF.

The chain joins TRBV4-1 to TRBJ1-1, with a possible D match to TRBD1 (6 bases). The V and J ends lost 0 bases and 1 base respectively, with 18 bases between them. Germline CDR1 and CDR2: MGHRA and YSYEKL. This CDR3 has 18 residues. In DNA, the CDR3 is TGCGCCAGCAGCCAAGATCGGTGGGGGGGCATAGGGAACACTGAAGCTTTCTTT. Protein sequence: CASSQDRWGGIGNTEAFF.

This clone was counted a few times. V and J are TRBV11-2 and TRBJ1-1, with D tentatively TRBD1 (5 bases). The CDR3 runs 16 residues. Germline lookup yields CDR1 SGHAT and CDR2 FQNNGV. V was clipped by 1 base and J by 1 base, with 13 bases between them. DNA of the CDR3: TGTGCCAGCAGCTTAGGCGGGAAGGGGAGGAACACTGAAGCTTTCTTT. Protein: CASSLGGKGRNTEAFF.